Listed below are T cell receptor beta chains from one sample, sequenced in a study of blood T cell repertoires in COVID-19. Assay used: immunoSEQ multiplex PCR; TCRdb lists only in-frame clones, some missing. This table has around 110,000 clones, around 86% appearing once. Source material: peripheral blood. The receptors originated from a man aged 65 to 79 with acute or convalescent COVID-19. Both conserved end residues are trimmed from each CDR3.

v_call	j_call	cdr3_aa
TRBV19	TRBJ2-5	ASSPRSSGETQY
TRBV5-4	TRBJ2-1	ASSLKAGEIDEQF
TRBV18	TRBJ2-1	ASSPPPAGGNEQF
TRBV7-2	TRBJ2-1	ASTPRWGGYNEQF
TRBV30	TRBJ1-5	AWSGGRNQPQH
TRBV9	TRBJ1-1	ASSGVAESEAF
TRBV5-1	TRBJ1-2	ASSLLTGDSGYT
TRBV30	TRBJ2-1	ASQPSASGSYNEQF
TRBV5-1	TRBJ2-3	ASSRTSLSTDTQY
TRBV4-2	TRBJ2-7	ASSQDRLAPNEQY
TRBV25-1	TRBJ1-1	ASSEQGAVNTEAF
TRBV6-1	TRBJ2-1	ASSEIPKQF
TRBV15	TRBJ1-1	ATSGQGYYTEAF
TRBV5-1	TRBJ1-4	ASSLVTGVFEKLF
TRBV28	TRBJ1-5	ASSLGGRLSNQPQH
TRBV5-1	TRBJ2-1	ASTRGTEYYNEQF
TRBV11-2	TRBJ2-1	ASSFTSGNDEQF
TRBV18	TRBJ1-2	ASSPGGDIGNYGYT
TRBV7-3	TRBJ1-1	ASSLTLRKGSNNTEAF